The present T cell receptor (beta chain) was sequenced within a study of human T cells and chemical hapten exposure. The CDR3 loop spans 17 amino acids. Germline CDR1 reads SGHVS; CDR2 reads FQNEAQ. V dropped 5 bases and J dropped 3; count of bases not matched to a gene: 12. Each CDR3 protein gets one entry after TCRdb re-called the RACE reads with MiXCR. The sample holds 80,000 to 100,000 distinct CDR3 sequences, roughly 12% seen once. Time point reported: patch test 1, 2 weeks after DPC sensitization. Regarding treatment: therapeutic diphenylcyclopropenone sensitization with weekly scalp DPC. The sample holds many counts of this clonotype.

Specimen: whole blood, collected in connection with sensitization to the hapten diphenylcyclopropenone (DPC). V is TRBV7-8 and J is TRBJ2-2, with 7 bases fitting TRBD2. This clonotype was obtained from a woman between 35 and 50 years old with alopecia areata. Some clones in this sample may be carry-over from other donors' samples. The CDR3 DNA is TGTGCCAGCAGCCGGGGCAGCGGGGCTCTCCACACCGGGGAGCTGTTTTTT. This sequence encodes CASSRGSGALHTGELFF.